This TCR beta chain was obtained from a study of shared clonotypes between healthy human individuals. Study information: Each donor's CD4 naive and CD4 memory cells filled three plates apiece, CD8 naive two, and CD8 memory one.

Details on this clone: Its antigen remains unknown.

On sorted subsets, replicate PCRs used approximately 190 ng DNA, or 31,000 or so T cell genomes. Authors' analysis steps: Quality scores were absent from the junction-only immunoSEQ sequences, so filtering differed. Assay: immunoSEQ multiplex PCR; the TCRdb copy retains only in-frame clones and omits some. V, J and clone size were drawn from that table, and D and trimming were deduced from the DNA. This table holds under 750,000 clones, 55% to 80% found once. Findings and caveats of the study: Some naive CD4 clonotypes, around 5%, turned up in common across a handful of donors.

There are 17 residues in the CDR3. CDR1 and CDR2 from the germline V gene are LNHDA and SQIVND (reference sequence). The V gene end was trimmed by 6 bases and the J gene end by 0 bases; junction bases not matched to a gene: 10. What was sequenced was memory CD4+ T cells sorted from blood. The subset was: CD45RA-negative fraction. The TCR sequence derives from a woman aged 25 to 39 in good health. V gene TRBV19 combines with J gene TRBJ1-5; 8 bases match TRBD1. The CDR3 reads CASSPKTGVYSNQPQHF. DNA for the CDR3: TGTGCCAGTAGCCCGAAGACAGGGGTCTATAGCAATCAGCCCCAGCATTTT.